This entry is about one T cell receptor beta chain. Its antigen is as yet unknown. Here immunoSEQ multiplex PCR was the method, and the copy in TCRdb shows in-frame clones only, minus some. The ten most abundant clones cover 2.2% of a sample with about 140,000 clones. This sample is drawn from a study of T cell responses to AZD1222 COVID-19 vaccine. Notes on the study in general: The donor group comprised mostly white British people and more females; the analysis possibly underestimated clonal diversity.

The CDR3 has 14 amino acids. CDR1 is LGHDT and CDR2 is YNNKEL in the germline V gene (reference sequence). Between the trimmed V and J ends, which lost 3 bases and 3 bases, there was a span of 12 bases. The sequenced sample consisted of peripheral blood. The chain has TRBV3-1 (or the pseudogene TRBV3-2) and TRBJ2-7; weak D call: TRBD2 (5 bases). The receptor was isolated from an adult in good health. The CDR3 bases are TGTGCCAGCAGCCAGGGCAGGACTTACTACGAGCAGTACTTC. Translating it yields CASSQGRTYYEQYF.